Following are 5 T cell receptor beta chains from one sample sequenced in a study of neoadjuvant anti-PD-1 for oral cavity cancer. TCRdb's copy holds only in-frame clones and misses some; the assay was immunoSEQ multiplex PCR. The sample shows approximately 12,000 clones, approximately 63% of them seen only once. The sequenced sample was tumor tissue, obtained before nivolumab (anti-PD-1) treatment. All receptors derive from a person aged 35-79 years with oral cavity squamous cell carcinoma. The donor label of this sample is uncertain.

This clone was observed once. This rearrangement joins TRBV12-5 to TRBJ1-1; 8 bases align to TRBD1. The trim removed 9 bases at V and 3 bases at J, leaving 9 bases unmatched. The germline gives CDR1 LGHNT, CDR2 FRNRAP. The CDR3 has 14 amino acids. CDR3 sequence reads: CASLQDRGDTEAFF. The CDR3 bases are TGTGCTAGCCTCCAAGACAGGGGAGACACTGAAGCTTTCTTT.

The chain is built from TRBV7-9 and TRBJ2-1; D is unclear. CDR1 SEHNR and CDR2 FQNEAQ come from the germline V gene (reference sequence). CDR3 length equals 15 residues. V was cut by 6 bases and J by 4 bases, with 16 bases left in between. The CDR3 is CASRRSAEPYNEQFF. The CDR3 region has the DNA TGTGCCAGCAGACGCTCGGCGGAACCTTACAATGAGCAGTTCTTC. Full variable domain (missing parts from reference TRBV7-9 and TRBJ2-1): DTGVSQNPRHKITKRGQNVTFRCDPISEHNRLYWYRQTLGQGPEFLTYFQNEAQLEKSRLLSDRFSAERPKGSFSTLEIQRTEQGDSAMYLCASRRSAEPYNEQFFGPGTRLTVL.

In its sample, this clone was seen a few times. The gene calls are TRBV27 and TRBJ2-2, with 10 positions matching TRBD1. Per the germline V gene, CDR1 is MNHEY and CDR2 is SMNVEV (reference sequence). V shed 5 bases and J 3 bases; nucleotides not matched to a gene: 3. The CDR3 length is 15 residues. CDR3 loop: CASSPGQGYTGELFF. CDR3 in DNA: TGTGCCAGCAGTCCGGGACAGGGGTACACCGGGGAGCTGTTTTTT.

In the case of this clone: Germline is not matched at one junction end, which may reflect a read error. J is TRBJ2-1 and V is TRBV10-3, with 10 bases aligning to TRBD2. Germline V gene data show CDR1 as ENHRY and CDR2 as SYGVKD. The CDR3 runs to 15 residues. This CDR3 is CASSEIAGGGYEQFF. DNA of the CDR3: TGTGCCAGCAGTGAAATAGCGGGAGGAGGCTATGAGCAGTTCTTC.

By share, this clone counts as large. This sequence joins TRBV7-2 and TRBJ2-7, with 7 bases aligning to TRBD2. Germline V gene sequence: CDR1 SGHTA, CDR2 FQGNSA. This CDR3 comprises 15 residues. With V trimmed by 2 bases and J by 2 bases, 6 bases remained unmatched. The CDR3 DNA sequence: TGTGCCAGCAGCTTACGGGCTAGCGGAACCTACGAGCAGTACTTC. Its translation is CASSLRASGTYEQYF. Full variable domain (outside the CDR3, taken from reference TRBV7-2 and TRBJ2-7): GAGVSQSPSNKVTEKGKDVELRCDPISGHTALYWYRQSLGQGLEFLIYFQGNSAPDKSGLPSDRFSAERTGGSVSTLTIQRTQQEDSAVYLCASSLRASGTYEQYFGPGTRLTVT.